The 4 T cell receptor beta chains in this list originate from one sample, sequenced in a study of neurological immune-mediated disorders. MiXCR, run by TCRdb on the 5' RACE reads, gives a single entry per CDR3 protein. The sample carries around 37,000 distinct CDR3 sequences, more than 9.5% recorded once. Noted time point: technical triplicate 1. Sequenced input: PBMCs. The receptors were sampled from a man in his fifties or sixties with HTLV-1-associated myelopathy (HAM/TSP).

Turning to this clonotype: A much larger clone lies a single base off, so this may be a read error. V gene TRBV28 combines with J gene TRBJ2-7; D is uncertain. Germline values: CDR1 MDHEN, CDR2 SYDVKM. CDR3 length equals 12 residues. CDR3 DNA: TGTGTCAGCAGTAAAAGCAAAAGCGAGCAGTACTTC. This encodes CVSSKSKSEQYF.

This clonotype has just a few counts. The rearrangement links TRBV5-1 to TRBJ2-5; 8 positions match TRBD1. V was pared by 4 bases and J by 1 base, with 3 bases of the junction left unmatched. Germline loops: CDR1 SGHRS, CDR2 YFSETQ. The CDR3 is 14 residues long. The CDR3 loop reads CASSPGTGQETQYF. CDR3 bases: TGCGCCAGCAGCCCCGGGACAGGCCAAGAGACCCAGTACTTC. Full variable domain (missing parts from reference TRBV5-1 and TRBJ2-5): KAGVTQTPRYLIKTRGQQVTLSCSPISGHRSVSWYQQTPGQGLQFLFEYFSETQRNKGNFPGRFSGRQFSNSRSEMNVSTLELGDSALYLCASSPGTGQETQYFGPGTRLLVL.

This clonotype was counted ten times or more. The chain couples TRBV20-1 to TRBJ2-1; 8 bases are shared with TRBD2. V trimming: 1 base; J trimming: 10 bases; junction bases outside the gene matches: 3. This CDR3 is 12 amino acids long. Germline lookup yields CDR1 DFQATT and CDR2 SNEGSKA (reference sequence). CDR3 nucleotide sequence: TGCAGTGCTAGAGTGACGGGAGGGGAGCAGTTCTTC. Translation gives CSARVTGGEQFF.

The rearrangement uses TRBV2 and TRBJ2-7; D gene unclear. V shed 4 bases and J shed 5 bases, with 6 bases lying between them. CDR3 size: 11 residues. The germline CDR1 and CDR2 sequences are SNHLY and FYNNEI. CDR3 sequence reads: CASSGVNEQYF. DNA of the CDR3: TGTGCCAGCAGTGGGGTAAACGAGCAGTACTTC. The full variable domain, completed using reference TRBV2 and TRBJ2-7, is EPEVTQTPSHQVTQMGQEVILRCVPISNHLYFYWYRQILGQKVEFLVSFYNNEISEKSEIFDDQFSVERPDGSNFTLKIRSTKLEDSAMYFCASSGVNEQYFGPGTRLTVT.